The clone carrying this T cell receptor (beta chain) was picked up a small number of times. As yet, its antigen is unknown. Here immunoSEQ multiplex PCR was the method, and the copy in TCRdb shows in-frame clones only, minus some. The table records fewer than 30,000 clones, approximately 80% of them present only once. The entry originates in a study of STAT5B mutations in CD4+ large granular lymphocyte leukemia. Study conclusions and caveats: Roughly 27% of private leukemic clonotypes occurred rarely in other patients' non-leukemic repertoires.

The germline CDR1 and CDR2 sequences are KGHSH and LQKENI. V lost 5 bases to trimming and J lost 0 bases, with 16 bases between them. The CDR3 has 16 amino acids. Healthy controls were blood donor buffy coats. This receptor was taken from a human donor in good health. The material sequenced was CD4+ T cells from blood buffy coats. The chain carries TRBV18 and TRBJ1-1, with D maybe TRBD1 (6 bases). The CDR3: CASSSSTGRMNTEAFF. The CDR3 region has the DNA TGTGCCAGCTCAAGTTCCACAGGGCGCATGAACACTGAAGCTTTCTTT.